A single sample gave rise to the 26 T cell receptor beta chains below, sequenced in a study of T cells in Graves' hyperthyroidism and ophthalmopathy. Template material for amplifying TCR beta CDR3 regions consisted of RNA transcripts. HTBI primers drove first-round RT-PCR of the TCR CDR3. TCRdb processed the multiplex PCR reads anew with MiXCR; each CDR3 protein has one entry. The profile shows about 680,000 distinct CDR3 sequences, 35% of them singletons. What was sequenced was blood. These receptors all come from a woman aged 40 to 50 with Graves' hyperthyroidism.

This clonotype was detected only a few times. This sequence joins TRBV15 and TRBJ1-2; perhaps TRBD1 as D (6 bases). From germline, CDR1 is LNHNV and CDR2 YYDKDF (reference sequence). The CDR3 loop spans 16 amino acids. V was cut by 10 bases and J by 0 bases, with 21 bases left in between. In nucleotides, the CDR3 is TGTGCCAGCAAACTCGGGGGCGCGGACCCTAACTATGGCTACACCTTC. Residues: CASKLGGADPNYGYTF.

This sequence joins TRBV28 and TRBJ1-6; 10 bases agree with TRBD1. Germline CDR1 reads MDHEN; CDR2 reads SYDVKM. The CDR3 is 18 residues long. Unmatched junction bases numbered 6, after V lost 3 bases and J lost 1 base. CDR3 DNA: TGTGCCAGCAGTTTCTTAGGACAGGGGGAATCCTATAATTCACCCCTCCACTTT. It encodes CASSFLGQGESYNSPLHF.

Comment on this clonotype: Its ends do not fully match the called genes, so a read error is possible. This CDR3 reads CASSDPSSGDTQYF. DNA for the CDR3: TGTGCCAGCAGTGATCCCTCATCGGGGGATACGCAGTATTTT. This chain links TRBV24-1 with TRBJ2-3; possible D gene TRBD2, 5 bases. The CDR3 spans 14 residues. From germline, CDR1 is KGHDR and CDR2 SFDVKD.

This clonotype was seen only a few times. The chain joins TRBV6-6 to TRBJ1-1, with 11 bases lining up with TRBD1. Germline loops: CDR1 MNHNY, CDR2 SVGAGI (reference sequence). The CDR3 loop spans 16 amino acids. Losses at the gene ends were 4 bases for V and 5 bases for J; bases not matched to a gene: 9. CDR3 loop: CASSSGQGASGTEAFF. CDR3 sequence (DNA): TGTGCCAGCAGTTCAGGACAGGGGGCTTCGGGGACTGAAGCTTTCTTT.

The rearrangement joins TRBV19 to TRBJ1-3; D gene ambiguous. V lost 5 bases and J 0 bases, leaving 14 bases between the germline ends. The CDR3 has 16 amino acids. Looked up from germline, CDR1 is LNHDA and CDR2 is SQIVND (reference sequence). As DNA, the CDR3 is TGTGCCAGTAGTGACCTGTTGGGTCTCTCTGGAAACACCATATATTTT. This gives the protein CASSDLLGLSGNTIYF.

Turning to this clonotype: Just one base apart from a much larger clone, this may be a read error. As DNA, the CDR3 is TGTGCCAGCAGCCTCCTACGGGGGGAAACTGAAGCTTTCTTT. Protein sequence: CASSLLRGETEAFF. The genes are TRBV7-9 and TRBJ1-1; D may be TRBD1 (5 bases). The V and J ends lost 5 bases and 5 bases respectively, with 15 bases between them. This CDR3 contains 14 residues. CDR1 is SEHNR, CDR2 FQNEAQ, per germline (reference sequence).

This clonotype was counted a few times. This chain joins TRBV2 and TRBJ2-2; D may match TRBD1 or TRBD2 (5 bases each). V lost 5 bases to trimming and J lost 3 bases, with 13 bases between them. This CDR3 spans 15 amino acids. Germline-derived CDR1 and CDR2 are SNHLY and FYNNEI. CDR3 sequence: CASSRGAGYTGELFF. The CDR3 DNA follows: TGTGCCAGCAGTAGAGGGGCCGGGTACACCGGGGAGCTGTTTTTT.

This clonotype was observed a handful of times. The chain joins TRBV12-3 or TRBV12-4 to TRBJ1-2, with D perhaps matching TRBD1 (5 bases). The CDR3 extends over 14 amino acids. Trimming shortened V by 5 bases and J by 7 bases, and 17 bases separated the two germline ends. The CDR3 coding sequence is TGTGCCAGCAGTGCCACCCGGGACTTGGGTGGCTACACCTTC. Translated: CASSATRDLGGYTF.

This clonotype was counted ten times or more. The chain carries TRBV19 and TRBJ1-1; 8 nucleotides match TRBD1. V shed 10 bases, J shed 2 bases, and the junction held 6 bases outside the gene matches. The CDR3 sequence is 13 residues long. The germline CDR1 and CDR2 sequences are LNHDA and SQIVND (reference sequence). CDR3: CATRTGYNTEAFF. CDR3 nucleotide sequence: TGTGCCACTAGGACAGGGTATAACACTGAAGCTTTCTTT.

A few counts support this clonotype. The chain links TRBV28 to TRBJ1-6, with D possibly being TRBD1 (5 bases). Trimming took off 5 bases at V and 11 bases at J, with 19 bases between the two ends. Germline CDR1 is MDHEN and CDR2 is SYDVKM. The length of the CDR3 is 15 residues. CDR3 sequence reads: CASSGGGLSQPPLHF. DNA for the CDR3: TGTGCCAGCAGTGGGGGGGGACTCAGCCAACCACCCCTCCACTTT.

About this clonotype: One base away lies a much larger clone, so this may be a sequencing read error. CDR3 nucleotides: TGTGCCAGCAGCTTAGCTAGCGGGAGCCCCAACGAGCAGTACTTC. Translating it yields CASSLASGSPNEQYF. The chain combines TRBV7-4 with TRBJ2-7; TRBD2 aligns across 9 bases. This CDR3 comprises 15 residues. V trimming: 0 bases; J trimming: 5 bases; junction bases outside the gene matches: 5. Per germline, CDR1 SGHVT and CDR2 SQSDAQ. Full variable domain (outside the CDR3, taken from reference TRBV7-4 and TRBJ2-7): GAGVSQSPRYKVAKRGRDVALRCDSISGHVTLYWYRQTLGQGSEVLTYSQSDAQRDKSGRPSGRFSAERPERSVSTLKIQRTEQGDSAVYLCASSLASGSPNEQYFGPGTRLTVT.

The sample holds a few counts of this clonotype. The chain recombines TRBV7-2 with TRBJ1-2; the D gene is possibly TRBD1 (6 bases). This CDR3 spans 19 amino acids. Looked up from germline, CDR1 is SGHTA and CDR2 is FQGNSA. The V and J ends lost 5 bases and 8 bases respectively, with 33 bases between them. The CDR3 nucleotides are TGTGCCAGCAGCCAAGGAATGGGGGCAGGGAACCTTTCTGCTTTCGGCTACACCTTC. This translates into CASSQGMGAGNLSAFGYTF.

V gene TRBV7-9 combines with J gene TRBJ1-2; tentative D call: TRBD1 (5 bases). There are 12 residues in the CDR3. V was shortened by 11 bases and J by 5 bases, with 15 bases between the two germline ends. CDR1 is SEHNR, CDR2 FQNEAQ, per germline (reference sequence). The CDR3 DNA reads TGTGCCTGGAGTGTAGCAGGGTATGGCTACACCTTC. Protein sequence: CAWSVAGYGYTF.

This clonotype was detected a few times. This rearrangement joins TRBV5-4 to TRBJ1-2; TRBD1 matches at 10 bases. V lost 6 bases to trimming and J lost 8 bases; unmatched junction nucleotides: 13. CDR1 and CDR2 (germline): SGHNT, YYREEE (reference sequence). This CDR3 region has 15 residues. The CDR3 sequence is CASTPGTGVRRGYTF. The CDR3 DNA reads TGTGCCAGCACCCCCGGGACAGGGGTGAGGCGAGGCTACACCTTC.

Note on this clonotype: At one end the junction does not follow the germline gene, possibly because of a read error. The genes are TRBV7-9 and TRBJ2-7; D may be TRBD2 (6 bases). Germline CDR1 is SEHNR and CDR2 is FQNEAQ (reference sequence). The CDR3 runs to 16 residues. The CDR3 region is CASSASQTSLSSEQYF. The CDR3 coding sequence is TGTGCCAGCAGTGCTAGTCAGACTAGTCTCTCCTCCGAGCAGTACTTC.

This clonotype turned up a few times. The genes are TRBV7-9 and TRBJ1-1, with D hard to call. This CDR3 is built from 16 residues. The V end was cut by 5 bases, the J end by 2 bases, with 18 bases between. CDR1 is SEHNR and CDR2 is FQNEAQ in the germline V gene (reference sequence). DNA of the CDR3: TGTGCCAGCAGCCCCGGCAGCCACCTAGCCAACACTGAAGCTTTCTTT. Protein product: CASSPGSHLANTEAFF. Full variable domain (remainder filled in from reference TRBV7-9 and TRBJ1-1): DTGVSQNPRHKITKRGQNVTFRCDPISEHNRLYWYRQTLGQGPEFLTYFQNEAQLEKSRLLSDRFSAERPKGSFSTLEIQRTEQGDSAMYLCASSPGSHLANTEAFFGQGTRLTVV.

This clonotype was recorded many times. The rearrangement uses TRBV7-2 and TRBJ1-2; no firm D call. Deletions cut 7 bases from V and 7 bases from J, with 16 bases between. This CDR3 region has 13 residues. The V gene's germline CDR1 is SGHTA and CDR2 FQGNSA. Here the CDR3 DNA reads TGTGCCAGCACCCAGACTGTCGCAGGTGGCTACACCTTC. Translated: CASTQTVAGGYTF.

The chain has TRBV7-6 and TRBJ2-7; TRBD2 agrees at 11 bases. The DNA end is more similar to TRBJ2-5, so the J call may be wrong. The CDR3 is made up of 18 amino acids. The germline V gene has CDR1 SGHVS and CDR2 FNYEAQ. CDR3 DNA: TGTGCCAGCAGCCCCAGGCGGATAGCGGGAGGGGGACGGGAGACCCAGTACTTC. This encodes CASSPRRIAGGGRETQYF.

The gene calls are TRBV28 and TRBJ1-1, with D perhaps matching TRBD1 (6 bases). Per germline, CDR1 MDHEN and CDR2 SYDVKM. Deletions cut 7 bases from V and 6 bases from J, with 18 bases between. This CDR3 has 14 residues. CDR3 in amino acids: CASKLSDSGAEAFF. DNA for the CDR3: TGTGCCAGCAAGCTCTCGGACAGCGGGGCTGAAGCTTTCTTT.

With respect to this clonotype: The junction does not match germline at one end; this may be a read error. The rearrangement uses TRBV10-3 and TRBJ1-3; D perhaps matches TRBD1 (5 bases). This CDR3 has 17 amino acids. CDR1 is ENHRY, CDR2 SYGVKD, per germline. The CDR3 DNA follows: TGTGCCAGCAGTTACTCCCGACAGCCTCGCTCTGGAAACACCATATATTTT. Residues: CASSYSRQPRSGNTIYF.

The chain couples TRBV20-1 to TRBJ2-3; D is unclear. The V and J ends lost 3 bases and 6 bases respectively, with 10 bases between them. The germline CDR1 and CDR2 sequences are DFQATT and SNEGSKA (reference sequence). CDR3 length: 12 amino acids. CDR3 sequence: CSASPFGDTQYF. The CDR3, as DNA: TGCAGTGCTAGTCCCTTCGGGGATACGCAGTATTTT.

The CDR3 reads CASSILGIDEQFF. The CDR3 DNA follows: TGTGCCAGTAGTATTTTGGGGATCGATGAGCAGTTCTTC. This chain links TRBV19 with TRBJ2-7; D is undetermined. The DNA end is a closer match to TRBJ2-1, so the J assignment may be wrong. Germline assignment: CDR1 LNHDA and CDR2 SQIVND (reference sequence). The CDR3 loop spans 13 amino acids.

With regard to this clonotype: A much larger clone lies a single base off, so this may be a read error. The genes are TRBV19 and TRBJ1-2, with D perhaps matching TRBD1 (5 bases). This CDR3 contains 13 residues. Trimming left V 4 bases short and J 5 bases short, with 11 bases between. The germline V gene has CDR1 LNHDA and CDR2 SQIVND (reference sequence). CDR3: CASSTKEGYGYTF. CDR3 DNA sequence: TGTGCCAGTAGTACCAAGGAGGGGTATGGCTACACCTTC.

The chain is built from TRBV16 and TRBJ2-6; unclear D gene. Per germline, CDR1 KGHSY and CDR2 FQNENV. V was trimmed by 8 bases and J by 1 base, leaving 6 bases between them. CDR3 size: 13 residues. For the CDR3, the DNA is TGTGCCAGCGCACGTTCTGGGGCCAACGTCCTGACTTTC. This translates into CASARSGANVLTF.

Concerning this clonotype: A read error may explain this, as a much larger clone is one base away. The chain recombines TRBV12-3 or TRBV12-4 with TRBJ1-2, with 9 bases that match TRBD1. J lost 8 bases, V lost 10 bases, and 5 bases had no gene match. This CDR3 is 11 amino acids long. For the CDR3, the DNA is TGTGCCATCGGGACAGGGCAAGGCTACACCTTC. Translated, it gives CAIGTGQGYTF.

The chain couples TRBV18 to TRBJ1-1; D remains ambiguous. CDR3 length: 12 residues. With 1 base removed from V and 11 bases from J, the gap between germline ends came to 11 bases. Looked up from germline, CDR1 is KGHSH and CDR2 is LQKENI. This CDR3 reads CASSPQGRSAFF. The CDR3 DNA follows: TGTGCCAGCTCACCACAGGGAAGGTCTGCTTTCTTT.